These T cell receptor beta chains were read from a single sample in a study of identical twins. Via MiXCR, TCRdb re-called the 5' RACE reads, giving one row per CDR3 protein. The data show hundreds of thousands of distinct CDR3 sequences, with 7% seen just once and roughly 3.6% held by the top ten. The sample was also linked to a second study, of yellow fever vaccine responses in identical twins.

Material for sequencing was memory (CD45RO+) T cells sorted from blood. The source of these receptors is a woman between 18 and 29 years old in good health. CDR3s include the opening cysteine and the closing phenylalanine or tryptophan.

j_gene: TRBJ1-2; v_gene: TRBV24-1; CDR3aa: CATSDPGQGYGYTF
j_gene: TRBJ2-7; v_gene: TRBV10-2; CDR3aa: CASSEFVTGSYEQYF
j_gene: TRBJ1-5; v_gene: TRBV4-1; CDR3aa: CASSLTGHGNQPQHF
j_gene: TRBJ2-3; v_gene: TRBV6-5; CDR3aa: CASSYSGGGTTDTQYF
j_gene: TRBJ1-4; v_gene: TRBV6-1; CDR3aa: CASRTAGGYEKLFF
j_gene: TRBJ1-5; v_gene: TRBV5-1; CDR3aa: CASSLGDRGSPQHF
j_gene: TRBJ2-5; v_gene: TRBV28; CDR3aa: CASSPGPIPEETQYF
j_gene: TRBJ2-2; v_gene: TRBV15; CDR3aa: CATQTGFSTGELFF
j_gene: TRBJ1-5; v_gene: TRBV10-3; CDR3aa: CAISDRGQGTGQPQHF
j_gene: TRBJ1-4; v_gene: TRBV2; CDR3aa: CASRTRQGGEKLFF